The sequence of this TCR beta chain was determined in a study of human T cells and chemical hapten exposure. The wider study: Per-sample variation in TCR yield stemmed mainly from small pooled library volume differences. The study's findings and limits: TCRs exceeding 1 in 1000 frequency stayed unchanged with DPC sensitization.

Unfractionated whole blood yielded the extracted total RNA. This clonotype has a count of ten or more. What it recognizes is unknown. Original data processing: A typical sample had 75,000 to 100,000 TCRs, with about 20,000 to 700,000 overall. Using its own MiXCR run on the 5' RACE reads, TCRdb lists one record per CDR3 protein. These V and J calls originate from TCRdb's pipeline instead of the authors' own analysis. Of roughly 81,000 distinct CDR3 sequences detected, about 8% appear once; the ten largest clones hold approximately 2.1%. This CDR3 is built from 12 residues. Trimming pared 4 bases from V and 4 bases from J, leaving 7 bases between.

The clonotype comes from a male donor in good health. The V call is TRBV12-3 or TRBV12-4, the J call TRBJ2-5; no clear D. Here the CDR3 reads CASSSQTETQYF. CDR3 DNA sequence: TGTGCCAGCAGTTCACAAACAGAGACCCAGTACTTC.